This T cell receptor (beta chain) came from a study of spatial heterogeneity in lung cancer. Study context: Detection consistently yielded more beta chains than alpha chains.

One entry per CDR3 protein results from TCRdb running MiXCR on the 5' RACE reads. The repertoire holds around 14,000 distinct CDR3 sequences, roughly a tenth seen once, with 30% to 35% in the top ten. Time point noted: sample taken at primary tumor resection. Unsorted whole RNA from tumor, nontumor lung or frozen PBMC underwent sequencing. Donors were 55 to 75 untreated early-stage non-small cell lung cancer patients. This clonotype has at least ten counts. The sequence was collected from a female donor with early-stage non-small cell lung cancer. The sample in question was PBMCs, obtained at surgery.

The CDR3 sequence is CSASHLLAGVYNEQFF. CDR3 nucleotides: TGCAGTGCTAGTCATCTACTAGCGGGAGTGTACAATGAGCAGTTCTTC. The chain links TRBV20-1 to TRBJ2-1, with 11 bases aligning to TRBD2. CDR1 is DFQATT, CDR2 SNEGSKA, per germline (reference sequence). CDR3 length: 16 amino acids. V lost 3 bases to trimming and J lost 4 bases; unmatched junction nucleotides: 8.